The 15 T cell receptor beta chains below all came from one sample that was sequenced in a study of OX40 agonist ivuxolimab in advanced cancers. Receptors were amplified or captured by the immunoSEQ multiplex PCR assay. Sourced from immuneACCESS, this table was stored by TCRdb with only in-frame sequences that have V and J called. A share of the clones is absent; for the studies checked, an unresolved V gene accounts for under half, and the remainder has no known explanation. For this sample there are about 60,000 clones; over 90% appear just once. Of the sample, roughly 25% is held by the ten largest clones. The source was CD4+ or CD8+ T cells sorted from blood, collected in a trial of the OX40 agonist ivuxolimab. Every receptor here comes from an adult with an advanced solid tumor such as melanoma, head and neck, liver or kidney cancer.

This chain uses TRBV20-1 with TRBJ2-7; a possible D gene is TRBD1 (6 bases). Deletions cut 3 bases from V and 5 bases from J, with 8 bases between. The CDR3 is 11 residues long. CDR1 and CDR2 from the germline V gene are DFQATT and SNEGSKA (reference sequence). CDR3 bases: TGCAGTGCTAGTGCAGGGGACGAGCAGTACTTC. Its translation is CSASAGDEQYF.

The DNA for the CDR3 is TGTGCCAGCAGCTTACCGGGCCTCGGGGAGGAGACCCAGTACTTC. Translating it yields CASSLPGLGEETQYF. The chain is built from TRBV7-9 and TRBJ2-5, with a weak D call TRBD2 (5 bases). The V end was cut by 2 bases, the J end by 5 bases, with 15 bases between. The CDR3 length is 15 residues. Germline V gives CDR1 SEHNR, CDR2 FQNEAQ (reference sequence).

This chain joins TRBV27 and TRBJ1-5; 7 positions agree with TRBD1. Germline-derived CDR1 and CDR2 are MNHEY and SMNVEV (reference sequence). The CDR3 is 16 amino acids. With 5 bases clipped from V and 5 bases from J, the junction kept 12 bases outside the gene matches. For the CDR3, the DNA is TGTGCCAGCAGTCTCCACTACCGACAGGGTCATCAGCCCCAGCATTTT. Its translation: CASSLHYRQGHQPQHF.

The CDR3 protein is CASSSPGRSSYNEQFF. CDR3 bases: TGTGCCAGCAGTTCCCCGGGGAGGAGCTCCTACAATGAGCAGTTCTTC. V is TRBV28 and J is TRBJ2-1; D may be TRBD2 (6 bases). From germline, CDR1 is MDHEN and CDR2 SYDVKM. With 4 bases removed from V and 0 bases from J, the gap between germline ends came to 13 bases. The CDR3 contains 16 residues.

The CDR3 is CAWSVIKGAYEQYF. The CDR3 DNA reads as TGTGCCTGGAGTGTAATCAAGGGGGCCTACGAGCAGTACTTC. The chain carries TRBV30 and TRBJ2-7; D possibly corresponds to TRBD1 (6 bases). The CDR3 has 14 residues. V lost 0 bases to trimming and J lost 2 bases, with 11 bases between them. Per the germline V gene, CDR1 is GTSNPN and CDR2 is SVGIG (reference sequence).

The genes are TRBV19 and TRBJ1-5; no definite D call. Deletions cut 3 bases from V and 4 bases from J, with 10 bases between. The CDR3 is 14 residues long. Germline CDR1 is LNHDA and CDR2 is SQIVND (reference sequence). The CDR3 nucleotides read TGTGCCAGTAGTATGGTCAGCTCGAATCAGCCCCAGCATTTT. It translates to CASSMVSSNQPQHF. The variable domain in full, with the rest retrieved from reference TRBV19 and TRBJ1-5, is DGGITQSPKYLFRKEGQNVTLSCEQNLNHDAMYWYRQDPGQGLRLIYYSQIVNDFQKGDIAEGYSVSREKKESFPLTVTSAQKNPTAFYLCASSMVSSNQPQHFGDGTRLSIL.

The CDR3 DNA is TGTGCCAGTAGTTACGGTGGGAAAAACATTCAGTACTTC. Its protein is CASSYGGKNIQYF. This chain uses TRBV19 with TRBJ2-4; D is unclear. This CDR3 region has 13 residues. From germline, CDR1 is LNHDA and CDR2 SQIVND (reference sequence). Trimming took 5 bases from V and 4 from J, leaving 9 bases between them.

This chain joins TRBV7-9 and TRBJ2-3; D is ambiguous. V shed 10 bases and J shed 0 bases, with 8 bases lying between them. The CDR3 has 12 residues. CDR1 is SEHNR, CDR2 FQNEAQ, per germline (reference sequence). The CDR3 reads CATHGSTDTQYF. The DNA of the CDR3 is TGTGCCACGCACGGGAGCACAGATACGCAGTATTTT.

This chain's CDR3 is CASSLAGGGEQFF. CDR3 DNA sequence: TGTGCCAGCAGCTTAGCAGGGGGTGGTGAGCAGTTCTTC. The gene calls are TRBV7-2 and TRBJ2-1; possibly TRBD1 for D (6 bases). Deletions cut 0 bases from V and 9 bases from J, with 9 bases between. The CDR3 is 13 residues long. Germline V gene data show CDR1 as SGHTA and CDR2 as FQGNSA.

This chain connects TRBV5-1 to TRBJ2-7; D unresolved. The germline V gene has CDR1 SGHRS and CDR2 YFSETQ. The CDR3 spans 12 residues. V lost 2 bases, J lost 3 bases, and 6 bases lay in between. CDR3 in DNA: TGCGCCAGCAGCTTCCTAGGCTACGAGCAGTACTTC. The encoded protein is CASSFLGYEQYF.

The chain is built from TRBV30 and TRBJ2-1; no clear D. Germline CDR1 reads GTSNPN; CDR2 reads SVGIG (reference sequence). The CDR3 sequence is 15 residues long. Trimming removed 8 bases from V and 10 bases from J, with 27 bases in between. CDR3: CAQKGAISYIEEQFF. CDR3 nucleotides: TGTGCCCAAAAGGGCGCGATCTCATATATTGAGGAGCAGTTCTTC. The full variable domain, rest sourced from reference TRBV30 and TRBJ2-1, is SQTIHQWPATLVQPVGSPLSLECTVEGTSNPNLYWYRQAAGRGLQLLFYSVGIGQISSEVPQNLSASRPQDRQFILSSKKLLLSDSGFYLCAQKGAISYIEEQFFGPGTRLTVL.

The rearrangement joins TRBV5-4 to TRBJ1-1; 8 bases agree with TRBD1. The J segment lost 0 bases and the V segment lost 4 bases, leaving 11 bases of the junction unmatched. This CDR3 comprises 17 residues. CDR1 and CDR2 from the germline V gene are SGHNT and YYREEE (reference sequence). The CDR3 sequence: CASSTDRAPWVNTEAFF. The CDR3 DNA follows: TGTGCCAGCAGCACGGACAGGGCTCCTTGGGTGAACACTGAAGCTTTCTTT.

This chain links TRBV7-9 with TRBJ2-7; no clear D gene. The CDR3 runs to 14 residues. CDR1 and CDR2 from the germline V gene are SEHNR and FQNEAQ (reference sequence). Trimming stripped 5 bases from V and 5 bases from J, with 16 bases between. CDR3 region: CASSRLGKWDEQYF. The DNA of the CDR3 is TGTGCCAGCAGCCGCCTGGGCAAGTGGGACGAGCAGTACTTC.

V and J are TRBV10-3 and TRBJ1-1; D is undetermined. V lost 4 bases to trimming and J lost 0 bases, with 6 bases between them. The germline V gene encodes CDR1 ENHRY and CDR2 SYGVKD. The CDR3 is 13 amino acids. The CDR3 DNA reads TGTGCCATCAGTGTGGGGATGAACACTGAAGCTTTCTTT. Its translation: CAISVGMNTEAFF.

The rearrangement uses TRBV11-2 and TRBJ2-5, with 13 bases fitting TRBD2. The V gene's germline CDR1 is SGHAT and CDR2 FQNNGV. V was pared by 6 bases and J by 2 bases, with 9 bases of the junction left unmatched. CDR3 length equals 17 residues. CDR3 sequence (DNA): TGTGCCAGCAGGGCCCAGGGACTAGCGGGGCCACAAGAGACCCAGTACTTC. Translating it yields CASRAQGLAGPQETQYF.